The sequence of this T cell receptor (beta chain) was determined in a study of T cells after yellow fever vaccination. Universal primer sites and UMIs were introduced during 5'RACE template-switching synthesis of TCR cDNA. TCRdb reprocessed the 5' RACE reads via MiXCR and lists one record per CDR3 protein. Of nearly 300,000 distinct CDR3 sequences listed, approximately 10% were seen once; the top ten hold around 3.4%. This clonotype was counted a few times. Its antigen is undetermined. This CDR3 contains 15 residues. J was trimmed by 4 bases and V by 3 bases; bases with no gene match: 5. The germline CDR1 and CDR2 sequences are SGHTA and FQGTGA. General study points: The presence of abundant clonotypes contaminating from the bulk population was possible in FACS-sorted repertoires. The booster response re-showed most primary clones: approximately 95% CD4, around 85% CD8.

The sample consisted of CD4+ T cells sorted from PBMCs, taken 5 days after the yellow fever booster vaccination. The sequence was obtained from a man aged 18 to 29 who received the YFV17D yellow fever vaccine. The chain uses TRBV7-3 and TRBJ2-1; 8 bases line up with TRBD1. CDR3 in amino acids: CASSFRTGTYNEQFF. CDR3 DNA: TGTGCCAGCAGCTTTAGGACAGGGACTTACAATGAGCAGTTCTTC.